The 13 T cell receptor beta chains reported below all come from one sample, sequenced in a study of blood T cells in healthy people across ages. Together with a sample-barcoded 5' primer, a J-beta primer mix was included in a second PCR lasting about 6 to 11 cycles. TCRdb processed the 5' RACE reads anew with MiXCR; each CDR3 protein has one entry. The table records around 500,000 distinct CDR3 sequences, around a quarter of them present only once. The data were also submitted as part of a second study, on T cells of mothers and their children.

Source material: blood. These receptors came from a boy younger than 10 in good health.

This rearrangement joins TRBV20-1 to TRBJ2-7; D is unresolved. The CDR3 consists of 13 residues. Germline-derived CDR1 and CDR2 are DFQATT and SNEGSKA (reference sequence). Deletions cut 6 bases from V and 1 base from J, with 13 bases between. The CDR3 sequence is CSASLESSYEQYF. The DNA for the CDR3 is TGCAGTGCCTCGCTGGAGTCATCCTACGAGCAGTACTTC.

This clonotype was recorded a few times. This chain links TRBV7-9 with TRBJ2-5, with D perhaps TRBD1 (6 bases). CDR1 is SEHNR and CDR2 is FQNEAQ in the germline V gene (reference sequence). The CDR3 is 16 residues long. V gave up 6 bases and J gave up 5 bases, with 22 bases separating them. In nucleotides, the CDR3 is TGTGCCAGCAGAAGCTTCAGAGCAGGGGTAGGGGAGACCCAGTACTTC. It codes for CASRSFRAGVGETQYF.

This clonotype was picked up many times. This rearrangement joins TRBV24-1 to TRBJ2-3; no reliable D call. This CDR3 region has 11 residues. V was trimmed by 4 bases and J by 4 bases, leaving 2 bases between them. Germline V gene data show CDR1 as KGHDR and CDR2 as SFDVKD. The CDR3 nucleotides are TGTGCCACCAGTGAGGCAGATACGCAGTATTTT. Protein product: CATSEADTQYF.

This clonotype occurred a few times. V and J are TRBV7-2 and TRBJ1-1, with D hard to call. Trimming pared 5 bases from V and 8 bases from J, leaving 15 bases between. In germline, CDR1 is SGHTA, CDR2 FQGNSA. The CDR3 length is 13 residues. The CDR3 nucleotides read TGTGCCAGCAGCCCCCGTGTCATCGCCGAAGCTTTCTTT. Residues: CASSPRVIAEAFF.

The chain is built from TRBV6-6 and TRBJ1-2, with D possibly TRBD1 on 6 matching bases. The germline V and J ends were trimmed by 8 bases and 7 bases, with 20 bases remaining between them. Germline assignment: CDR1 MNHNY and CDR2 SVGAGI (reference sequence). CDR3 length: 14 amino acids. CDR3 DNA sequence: TGTGCCAGCCGCCGGGACATCCTTCGGAGTGGCTACACCTTC. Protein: CASRRDILRSGYTF.

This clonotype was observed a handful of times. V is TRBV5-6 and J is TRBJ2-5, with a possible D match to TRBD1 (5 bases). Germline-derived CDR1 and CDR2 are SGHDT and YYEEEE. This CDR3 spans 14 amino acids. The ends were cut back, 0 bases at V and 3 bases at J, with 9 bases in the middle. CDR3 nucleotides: TGTGCCAGCAGCTTGGCTTTGACAGAAGAGACCCAGTACTTC. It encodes CASSLALTEETQYF.

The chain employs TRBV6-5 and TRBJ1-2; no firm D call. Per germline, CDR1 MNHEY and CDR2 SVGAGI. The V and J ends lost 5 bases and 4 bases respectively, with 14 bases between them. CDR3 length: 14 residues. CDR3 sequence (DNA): TGTGCCAGCAGTCGTGGAGGTCCTGTCTATGGCTACACCTTC. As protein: CASSRGGPVYGYTF.

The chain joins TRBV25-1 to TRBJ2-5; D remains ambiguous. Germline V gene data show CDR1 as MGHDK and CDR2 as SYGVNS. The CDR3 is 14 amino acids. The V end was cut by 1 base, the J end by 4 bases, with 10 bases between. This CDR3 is CASSESGTLETQYF. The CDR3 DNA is TGTGCCAGCAGTGAATCGGGCACCCTAGAGACCCAGTACTTC.

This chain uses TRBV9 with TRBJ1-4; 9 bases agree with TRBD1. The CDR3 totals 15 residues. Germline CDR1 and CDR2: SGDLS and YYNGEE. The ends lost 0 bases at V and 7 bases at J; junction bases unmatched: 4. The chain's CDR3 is CASSVVGDRAEKLFF. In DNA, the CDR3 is TGTGCCAGCAGCGTAGTGGGGGACAGGGCTGAAAAACTGTTTTTT. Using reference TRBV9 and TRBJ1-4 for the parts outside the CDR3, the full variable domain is DSGVTQTPKHLITATGQRVTLRCSPRSGDLSVYWYQQSLDQGLQFLIQYYNGEERAKGNILERFSAQQFPDLHSELNLSSLELGDSALYFCASSVVGDRAEKLFFGSGTQLSVL.

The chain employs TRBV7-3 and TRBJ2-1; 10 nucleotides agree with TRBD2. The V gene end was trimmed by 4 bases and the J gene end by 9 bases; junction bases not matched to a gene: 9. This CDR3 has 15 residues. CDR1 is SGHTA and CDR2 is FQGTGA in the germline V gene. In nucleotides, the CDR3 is TGTGCCAGCAGCTCAAGCGGGAGGGAGAATACTGAGCAGTTCTTC. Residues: CASSSSGRENTEQFF.

Here the CDR3 reads CASSGGTGGSETQYF. The DNA for the CDR3 is TGCGCCAGCAGTGGCGGGACAGGGGGTTCTGAGACCCAGTACTTC. The chain couples TRBV5-1 to TRBJ2-5; the match to TRBD1 covers 11 bases. Trimming at V came to 5 bases and at J to 5 bases, leaving 8 bases not matched to a gene. The length of the CDR3 is 15 residues. CDR1 SGHRS and CDR2 YFSETQ come from the germline V gene.

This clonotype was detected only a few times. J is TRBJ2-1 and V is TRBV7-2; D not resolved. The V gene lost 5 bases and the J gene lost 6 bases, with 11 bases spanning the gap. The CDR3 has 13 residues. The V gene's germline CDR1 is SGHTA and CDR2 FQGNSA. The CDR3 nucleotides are TGTGCCAGCAGCCCAACTGGGTTCAATGAGCAGTTCTTC. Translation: CASSPTGFNEQFF.

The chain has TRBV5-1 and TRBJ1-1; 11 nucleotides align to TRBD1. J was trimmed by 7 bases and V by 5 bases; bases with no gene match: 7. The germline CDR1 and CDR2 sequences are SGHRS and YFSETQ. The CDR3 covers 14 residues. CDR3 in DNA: TGCGCCAGCAGTCCTGGACAGGGGGCTGGTGAAGCTTTCTTT. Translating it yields CASSPGQGAGEAFF.